This T cell receptor (beta chain) appears in the sequencing data of a study of blood T cell repertoires in COVID-19. Using immunoSEQ multiplex PCR, the repertoire was profiled, and TCRdb retains in-frame clones only, with some absent. The sample has about 280,000 clones; under 90% are singletons. This receptor was obtained from a woman in her 30s with COVID-19, enrolled during active disease. The sequenced sample consisted of peripheral blood.

The CDR3 reads CASSLREAGNEQFF. In DNA, the CDR3 is TGTGCCAGCAGTTTAAGGGAGGCCGGCAATGAGCAGTTCTTC. The chain is built from TRBV27 and TRBJ2-1, with TRBD2 as a possible D gene (6 bases). Germline-derived CDR1 and CDR2 are MNHEY and SMNVEV (reference sequence). CDR3 length: 14 amino acids. V was pared by 2 bases and J by 6 bases, with 11 bases between.